The present TCR beta chain was sequenced within a study of blood T cell repertoires in COVID-19 (dated by TCRdb to about 2020). For the wider study: Collaborator samples came from the United States, Italy and Spain and covered acute and convalescent phases of COVID-19. Deeply sampled blood TCRbeta repertoires from subjects exposed to, actively infected with, or recovered from COVID-19 were included in the dataset. Where HLA class I and class II types were available, the types were taken from metadata supplied by the sample provider, not from assay-based typing. A de-identified subject ID, COVID-19 status, age in years and sex were almost always included in the sample metadata. The prospective study material was composed of cDNA or gDNA derived from T cells, B-cell-depleted T cells, or PBMCs. The repertoires were released in a freely available public database intended as a resource for research on the immune response to SARS-CoV-2. The samples were drawn from the first 160 participants of the ongoing ImmuneRACE study and from 950 to 1,500 subjects provided by 6 global collaborators. Study-level results and caveats: Clinical and demographic metadata were provided uncurated, with the amount varying by source and participant.

In the prospective study, participants were about 18 to 95 years old, resided in 20 to 30 geographic areas of the United States, and were enrolled through a virtual design. In the prospective study, cohorts were assigned on the basis of participant-reported clinical history obtained from a screening survey and a study questionnaire. ImmuneRACE Cohort 3 recovered participants were defined by two consecutive negative NP/OP PCR tests, healthcare professional clearance, or symptom resolution. In the prospective study, whole blood, serum and a nasopharyngeal or oropharyngeal swab were collected from each participant by mobile phlebotomists. Participants in the prospective study had the option to provide additional blood draws and questionnaires over an approximately 2-month period. Before DNA extraction, prospective study blood samples were shipped either frozen or at room temperature. With respect to this clone: What this receptor recognizes is not known. Base qualities are not recorded, but no much larger clone differs from it by a single base.

From the cysteine through the phenylalanine, the CDR3 covers 13 amino acids. Only the CDR3 DNA stays, 39 bases, in frame from base 1. According to the germline V gene (reference sequence), CDR1 reads LNHDA and CDR2 reads SQIVND. At the junction V is shortened by 11 bases and J by 3 bases, with 14 bases in between. TCRbeta CDR3 regions were amplified from genomic DNA using the immunoSEQ Assay, a bias-controlled multiplex PCR. On the authors' methods: The number of nucleated cells in each sample was estimated from the amplification of reference gene primers within the assay. To quantify the absolute abundance of each unique TCRbeta CDR3 rearrangement, sequence reads were collapsed and filtered. For each sample, productive Simpson clonality was calculated as the square root of Simpson's diversity index across productive rearrangements. As stored in TCRdb, this immuneACCESS dataset retains in-frame rearrangements with V and J assigned. A fraction of the clones does not appear; measured against another copy, unresolved V genes explain less than half of the discrepancy, and the remainder lacks a known reason. The V and J calls and clone size are taken from that table; D and trimming were inferred from the DNA. For this sample the table gives 300,000 to 400,000 clones, of which around 90% were detected only once. Of the sample, around 2.5% falls within the top ten clones.

The sequencing sample was made of PBMCs or T cells enriched from blood (not recorded which). This clonotype was obtained from a man in his sixties who had recovered from COVID-19. The rearrangement combines TRBV19 with TRBJ1-5, and TRBD1 may be the D gene, going by 6 matching bases. The DNA sequence reads TGTGCCGGAGCACAGGGACCCAATCAGCCCCAGCATTTT. It is translated as CAGAQGPNQPQHF.